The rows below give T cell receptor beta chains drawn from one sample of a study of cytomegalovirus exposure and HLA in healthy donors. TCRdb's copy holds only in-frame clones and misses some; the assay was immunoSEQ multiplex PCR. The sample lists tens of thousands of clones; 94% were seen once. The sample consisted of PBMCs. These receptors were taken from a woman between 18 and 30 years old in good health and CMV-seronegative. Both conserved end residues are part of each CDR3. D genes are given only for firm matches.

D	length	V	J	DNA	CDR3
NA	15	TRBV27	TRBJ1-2	TGTGCCAGCAGCCCGGACAGACGGTGGAACTATGGCTACACCTTC	CASSPDRRWNYGYTF
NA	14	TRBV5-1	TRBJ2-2	TGCGCCAGCAAAGGACAGCAGAACACCGGGGAGCTGTTTTTT	CASKGQQNTGELFF
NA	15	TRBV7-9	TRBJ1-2	TGTGCCAGCAGCCCGCCCGGGGAAGTGGTCTATGGCTACACCTTC	CASSPPGEVVYGYTF
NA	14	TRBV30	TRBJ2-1	TGTGCCCGGTCAACAGGGAATGGATACAATGAGCAGTTCTTC	CARSTGNGYNEQFF
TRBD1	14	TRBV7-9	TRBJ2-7	TGTGCCAGCAGCTTAGGAGGGACAGCTTACGAGCAGTACTTC	CASSLGGTAYEQYF
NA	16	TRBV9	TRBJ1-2	TGTGCCAGCAGCGTAGCCGAAAGACAGGCCGGTAATGGCTACACCTTC	CASSVAERQAGNGYTF
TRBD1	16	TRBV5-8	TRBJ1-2	TGTGCCAGCACCTTCGGGACAGGGGGAAAAATCTATGGCTACACCTTC	CASTFGTGGKIYGYTF
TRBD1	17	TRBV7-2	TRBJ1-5	TGTGCCAGCAGCTTAGTTTCTGGGACAGGGTTGGGGCAGCCCCAGCATTTT	CASSLVSGTGLGQPQHF
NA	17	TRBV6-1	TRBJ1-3	TGTGCCAGCAGTGAAGTAGGCCAGGGTCCATCTGGAAACACCATATATTTT	CASSEVGQGPSGNTIYF
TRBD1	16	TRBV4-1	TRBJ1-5	TGCGCCAGCAGCCAAGAAGGCAGGGGGCCTGAACAGCCCCAGCATTTT	CASSQEGRGPEQPQHF
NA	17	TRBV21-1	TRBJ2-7	TGTGCCAGCAGCAAAGACTCCAGGCGGGGAAGCTCCTACGAGCAGTACTTC	CASSKDSRRGSSYEQYF
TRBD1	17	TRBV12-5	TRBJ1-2	TGTGCTAGTGGTCCTTCTGCAGGACAGGAAGCTAACTATGGCTACACCTTC	CASGPSAGQEANYGYTF
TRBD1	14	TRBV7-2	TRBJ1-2	TGTGCCAGCAGCAGAACAGGGGGCCGCTATGGCTACACCTTC	CASSRTGGRYGYTF
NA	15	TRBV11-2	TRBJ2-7	TGTGCCAGCAGCCCTAGGGGGGGGTTATCCTACGAGCAGTACTTC	CASSPRGGLSYEQYF
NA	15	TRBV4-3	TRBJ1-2	TGCGCCAGCAGCCAAGAACGCCAGGGTTATTTAGGCTACACCTTC	CASSQERQGYLGYTF
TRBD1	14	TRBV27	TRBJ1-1	TGTGCCAGCAGCTTGGAGACAGGGTACCCTGAAGCTTTCTTT	CASSLETGYPEAFF
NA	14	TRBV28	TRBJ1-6	TGTGCCAGCATCGAAGAGAGGGCCAATTCACCCCTCCACTTT	CASIEERANSPLHF
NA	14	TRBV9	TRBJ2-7	TGTGCCAGCAGCGCCTCCGGGACAACTTTCGAGCAGTACTTC	CASSASGTTFEQYF
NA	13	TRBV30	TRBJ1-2	TGTGCCTGGTCAGGACAGCTTAACTATGGCTACACCTTC	CAWSGQLNYGYTF
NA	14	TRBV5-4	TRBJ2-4	TGTGCCAGCAGCCCCGGGGGGCGAGTGGACATTCAGTACTTC	CASSPGGRVDIQYF
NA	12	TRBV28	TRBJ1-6	TGTGCCAGCATAGAGGGTAATTCACCCCTCCACTTT	CASIEGNSPLHF
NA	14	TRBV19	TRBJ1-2	TGTGCCAGTAGTATAGGAGGTTATGGCTATGGCTACACCTTC	CASSIGGYGYGYTF
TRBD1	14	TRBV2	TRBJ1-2	TGTGCCAGACGTGACAGGGGGCCGAACTATGGCTACACCTTC	CARRDRGPNYGYTF
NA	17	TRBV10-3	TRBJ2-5	TGTGCCATCAGTGAGTCTATCACAGGGAGAGGGCAAGAGACCCAGTACTTC	CAISESITGRGQETQYF
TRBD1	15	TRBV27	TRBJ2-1	TGTGCCAGCAGTAGACAGGGTGGGGGTTACAATGAGCAGTTCTTC	CASSRQGGGYNEQFF
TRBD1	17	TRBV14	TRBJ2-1	TGTGCCAGCAGCCAAGGAGGGGGCCGGCAGCCCTACAATGAGCAGTTCTTC	CASSQGGGRQPYNEQFF
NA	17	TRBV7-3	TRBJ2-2	TGTGCCAGCAGCCCCCAGGGGAGGGCATCGAACACCGGGGAGCTGTTTTTT	CASSPQGRASNTGELFF
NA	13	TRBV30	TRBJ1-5	TGTGCCTGGAGTCTGCAGAGCAATCAGCCCCAGCATTTT	CAWSLQSNQPQHF
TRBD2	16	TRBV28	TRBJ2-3	TGTGCCAGCATTAAGCGGGGGGGCCTTAACACAGATACGCAGTATTTT	CASIKRGGLNTDTQYF
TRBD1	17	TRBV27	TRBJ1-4	TGTGCCAGCAGGGTAGGGGGCTCGGCTTCAACTAATGAAAAACTGTTTTTT	CASRVGGSASTNEKLFF
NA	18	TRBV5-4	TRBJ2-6	TGTGCCAGCAGCTCCCGTATATGGGGCGGATCTGGGGCCAACGTCCTGACTTTC	CASSSRIWGGSGANVLTF
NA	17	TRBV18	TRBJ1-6	TGTGCCAGCTCACCTTATCCCATGCAGGGCGACAATTCACCCCTCCACTTT	CASSPYPMQGDNSPLHF
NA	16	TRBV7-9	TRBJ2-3	TGTGCCAGCAGCTTATTGGACACCGTTAGCACAGATACGCAGTATTTT	CASSLLDTVSTDTQYF
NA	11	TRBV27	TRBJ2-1	TGTGCCAGCGGTCACGTAGGGGGGCAGTTCTTC	CASGHVGGQFF
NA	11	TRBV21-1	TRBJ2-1	TGTGCCAGCAGGCAGGGCGGTGAGCAGTTCTTC	CASRQGGEQFF
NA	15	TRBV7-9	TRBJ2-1	TGTGCCAGCAGCTTACTTAGAACAGGATTCAATGAGCAGTTCTTC	CASSLLRTGFNEQFF
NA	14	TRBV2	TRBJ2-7	TGTGCCAGCAGTGACCAGCGCAGCTCCTACGAGCAGTACTTC	CASSDQRSSYEQYF
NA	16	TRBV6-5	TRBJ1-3	TGTGCCAGCAGTTCCGTCGCCAACAGAAACCGAAACACCATATATTTT	CASSSVANRNRNTIYF
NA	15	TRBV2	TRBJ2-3	TGTGCCAGCAGAGGGGAACTAGCTAGCACAGATACGCAGTATTTT	CASRGELASTDTQYF